Detailed here is one T cell receptor (beta chain). This clone turned up a few times. What antigen it recognizes has not been identified. Base qualities were left out, and no much larger clone turns up one base away. This record comes from a study of blood T cell repertoires in COVID-19 (dated by TCRdb to about 2020). Regarding the complete study: The collaborator samples originated in the United States, Italy and Spain and spanned the acute and convalescent phases of COVID-19. The prospective study material was composed of cDNA or gDNA derived from T cells, B-cell-depleted T cells, or PBMCs. Deeply sampled blood TCRbeta repertoires from subjects exposed to, actively infected with, or recovered from COVID-19 were included in the dataset. The repertoires were released in a freely available public database intended as a resource for research on the immune response to SARS-CoV-2. Samples came from the ongoing ImmuneRACE study (first 160 participants) plus 1,254 subjects from 6 global collaborators. A de-identified subject ID, COVID-19 status, age in years and sex were almost always included in the sample metadata. HLA class I and class II types, where available, came from metadata supplied by the sample provider rather than from assay-based typing.

TCRbeta CDR3 regions were amplified from genomic DNA by means of the immunoSEQ Assay, a bias-controlled multiplex PCR. On the authors' methods: Within the assay, amplification of reference gene primers was used to estimate how many nucleated cells each sample contained. To quantify the absolute abundance of each unique TCRbeta CDR3 rearrangement, sequence reads were collapsed and filtered. For each sample, productive Simpson clonality was calculated by taking the square root of Simpson's diversity index across productive rearrangements. TCRdb retrieved this table from immuneACCESS and kept in-frame rearrangements only. Not all clones are present; in checked studies, unresolved V genes account for under half, and no reason is known for the remainder. That table gives V, J and clone size, and the DNA gave D and trimming. The sample table shows about 100,000 clones, and more than 70% are seen once. In total, the top ten clones hold around 6.5% of the sample.

Points the paper makes about the study in general: How much clinical and demographic metadata was included differed by source and by participant, and the metadata was provided uncurated.

Each collaborating institution followed its own protocols to collect whole blood in K2EDTA tubes. For TCRbeta analysis, collaborator samples were shipped as frozen whole blood, as isolated PBMCs, or as DNA extracted from either sample type. The source of this sequence is a man aged 50 to 59 with active or convalescent COVID-19. Sequences were obtained from peripheral blood.

The nucleotide sequence is TGCGCCAGCTCCCCAGGCGGGAGGCCTACAGATACGCAGTATTTT. This translates into CASSPGGRPTDTQYF. The sequence joins TRBV10-1 to TRBJ2-3; 8 nucleotides in the junction match TRBD2. The germline V gene (reference sequence) yields WNHNN for CDR1 and SYGVQD for CDR2. From the cysteine up to the phenylalanine, the CDR3 has a length of 15 residues. Only the CDR3 portion is preserved as DNA: 45 bases, with reading frame beginning at the first base. The germline V and J ends show losses of 8 bases and 3 bases respectively, and no gene match explains 10 bases of the junction.